This TCR beta chain was obtained from a study of blood T cell repertoires in COVID-19. Overall study: The origin of the acute and convalescent COVID-19 samples was the United States, Italy and Spain. In each case, the material was cDNA or gDNA derived from T cells, B-cell-depleted T cells, or PBMCs.

Looked up from germline, CDR1 is SEHNR and CDR2 is FQNEAQ (reference sequence). Trimming cost V 6 bases and J 5 bases, with 19 bases left between them. This CDR3 comprises 15 residues. Per the original data handling: How many nucleated cells were present was estimated from reference gene primer amplification. Clones were read by immunoSEQ multiplex PCR, and TCRdb kept only the in-frame ones, dropping some. V, J and clone size are taken as reported in that table, and D and trimming were inferred from the DNA itself. The repertoire holds 120,000 or so clones, with 70% to 90% as singletons. The source of this sequence is a man aged 45 to 65 with acute or convalescent COVID-19. The sample comprised peripheral blood. The chain links TRBV7-9 to TRBJ2-5; TRBD1 might be the D (6 bases). The CDR3: CASRSGQPLGETQYF. In DNA, the CDR3 is TGTGCCAGCAGGTCTGGACAGCCTTTAGGGGAGACCCAGTACTTC. The full variable domain, completed using reference TRBV7-9 and TRBJ2-5, is DTGVSQNPRHKITKRGQNVTFRCDPISEHNRLYWYRQTLGQGPEFLTYFQNEAQLEKSRLLSDRFSAERPKGSFSTLEIQRTEQGDSAMYLCASRSGQPLGETQYFGPGTRLLVL.